A single sample is the source of the 27 T cell receptor beta chains below, sequenced in a study of T cell responses to AZD1222 COVID-19 vaccine. Assay: immunoSEQ multiplex PCR; the TCRdb copy retains only in-frame clones and omits some. The sample carries some 75,000 clones, around nine tenths recorded once. The material was peripheral blood, obtained on day 0 of AZD1222 vaccination. The origin of the receptors is an adult in good health.

The V call is TRBV30, the J call TRBJ1-5; 8 bases align to TRBD1. This CDR3 spans 14 amino acids. Per germline, CDR1 GTSNPN and CDR2 SVGIG (reference sequence). CDR3 residues: CASRGQGSHQPQHF. CDR3 in DNA: TGTGCTAGCAGGGGGCAGGGTTCCCATCAGCCCCAGCATTTT.

The genes are TRBV18 and TRBJ2-2; D is unclear. The length of the CDR3 is 19 residues. Germline CDR1 is KGHSH and CDR2 is LQKENI. The V and J ends lost 0 bases and 3 bases respectively, with 20 bases between them. CDR3: CASSPPYSVEFTYTGELFF. DNA of the CDR3: TGTGCCAGCTCACCACCATACAGCGTGGAGTTTACTTACACCGGGGAGCTGTTTTTT.

J is TRBJ1-4 and V is TRBV6-5, with TRBD1 matching 7 bases. Germline assignment: CDR1 MNHEY and CDR2 SVGAGI. CDR3 length: 15 residues. J gave up 3 bases and V 6 bases, and 7 bases lay outside the gene matches. CDR3 sequence (DNA): TGTGCCAGCAGAAAGGGACAGACCTCTAATGAAAAACTGTTTTTT. Protein: CASRKGQTSNEKLFF.

This sequence joins TRBV4-1 and TRBJ2-1, with 10 bases fitting TRBD2. J lost 7 bases, V lost 1 base, and 10 bases had no gene match. The CDR3 covers 17 residues. Germline V gene data show CDR1 as MGHRA and CDR2 as YSYEKL. CDR3 sequence: CASSQGSWLAGENEQFF. CDR3 DNA sequence: TGCGCCAGCAGCCAAGGGTCGTGGCTAGCGGGAGAGAATGAGCAGTTCTTC.

The chain employs TRBV10-1 and TRBJ1-4; D ambiguous. Trimming shortened V by 8 bases and J by 4 bases, and 11 bases separated the two germline ends. Germline lookup yields CDR1 WNHNN and CDR2 SYGVQD (reference sequence). The CDR3 extends over 13 amino acids. The CDR3 coding sequence is TGCGCCAGCTCCGCGGAGGATAATGAAAAACTGTTTTTT. Its translation is CASSAEDNEKLFF.

The chain carries TRBV5-1 and TRBJ2-1; the D gene is possibly TRBD1 (6 bases). Germline CDR1 SGHRS, CDR2 YFSETQ. Trimming pared 0 bases from V and 4 bases from J, leaving 11 bases between. CDR3 length: 15 residues. CDR3 sequence reads: CASSLGRGGYNEQFF. The CDR3 nucleotides read TGCGCCAGCAGCTTGGGGCGAGGGGGATACAATGAGCAGTTCTTC.

The sample holds one count of this clone. V and J are TRBV7-9 and TRBJ1-2, with a tentative D call TRBD1 (6 bases). V was pared by 8 bases and J by 4 bases, with 14 bases between. Germline-derived CDR1 and CDR2 are SEHNR and FQNEAQ (reference sequence). CDR3 length: 13 amino acids. CDR3 loop: CASGQGRLYGYTF. The CDR3 DNA is TGTGCCAGCGGGCAGGGGCGACTCTATGGCTACACCTTC. Drawing the rest from reference TRBV7-9 and TRBJ1-2, the complete variable domain is DTGVSQNPRHKITKRGQNVTFRCDPISEHNRLYWYRQTLGQGPEFLTYFQNEAQLEKSRLLSDRFSAERPKGSFSTLEIQRTEQGDSAMYLCASGQGRLYGYTFGSGTRLTVV.

This sequence joins TRBV5-1 and TRBJ1-6, with 8 bases matching TRBD1. The germline V gene has CDR1 SGHRS and CDR2 YFSETQ. This CDR3 has 15 residues. The V segment lost 4 bases and the J segment 4 bases; nucleotides outside the gene matches: 4. CDR3 amino acids: CASSRWDRYNSPLHF. CDR3 in DNA: TGCGCCAGCAGCAGATGGGACAGGTATAATTCACCCCTCCACTTT. The full variable domain, completed using reference TRBV5-1 and TRBJ1-6, is KAGVTQTPRYLIKTRGQQVTLSCSPISGHRSVSWYQQTPGQGLQFLFEYFSETQRNKGNFPGRFSGRQFSNSRSEMNVSTLELGDSALYLCASSRWDRYNSPLHFGNGTRLTVT.

Relative to its sample, this clone is medium-sized (0.01 to 0.1%). The rearrangement joins TRBV12-3 or TRBV12-4 to TRBJ1-3, with TRBD1 identical over 7 bases. The CDR3 spans 13 residues. V trimming: 6 bases; J trimming: 7 bases; junction bases outside the gene matches: 6. Here the CDR3 DNA reads TGTGCCAGCAGGACGACAGGGCTCAACACCATATATTTT. Its protein product is CASRTTGLNTIYF.

The J gene is TRBJ2-7, the V gene TRBV5-4; 8 bases match TRBD2. Germline loops: CDR1 SGHNT, CDR2 YYREEE (reference sequence). The ends lost 4 bases at V and 2 bases at J; junction bases unmatched: 8. This CDR3 has 15 amino acids. CDR3 nucleotides: TGTGCCAGCAGCGCTAGAGCGGGGGATACCTACGAGCAGTACTTC. This gives the protein CASSARAGDTYEQYF. Combining the CDR3 with reference TRBV5-4 and TRBJ2-7 gives the whole variable domain ETGVTQSPTHLIKTRGQQVTLRCSSQSGHNTVSWYQQALGQGPQFIFQYYREEENGRGNFPPRFSGLQFPNYSSELNVNALELDDSALYLCASSARAGDTYEQYFGPGTRLTVT.

This clone has just one count. J is TRBJ1-1 and V is TRBV19, with D uncertain. The V gene's germline CDR1 is LNHDA and CDR2 SQIVND (reference sequence). CDR3 size: 13 residues. Trimming took 3 bases from V and 10 from J, leaving 15 bases between them. Here the CDR3 reads CASSIWIRRPAFF. The DNA for the CDR3 is TGTGCCAGTAGTATCTGGATCCGCAGGCCAGCTTTCTTT. The full variable domain, its missing parts supplied by reference TRBV19 and TRBJ1-1, is DGGITQSPKYLFRKEGQNVTLSCEQNLNHDAMYWYRQDPGQGLRLIYYSQIVNDFQKGDIAEGYSVSREKKESFPLTVTSAQKNPTAFYLCASSIWIRRPAFFGQGTRLTVV.

The rearrangement links TRBV7-9 to TRBJ2-7, with 10 bases lining up with TRBD1. J was trimmed by 0 bases and V by 3 bases; bases with no gene match: 5. CDR3 size: 16 residues. Germline values: CDR1 SEHNR, CDR2 FQNEAQ (reference sequence). In nucleotides, the CDR3 is TGTGCCAGCAGCTTGTTGGGACAGGGGAGCTCCTACGAGCAGTACTTC. Translated, it gives CASSLLGQGSSYEQYF.

This clone was seen just once. The V and J genes are TRBV3-1 (or the pseudogene TRBV3-2) and TRBJ2-1; unclear D gene. Trimming shortened V by 4 bases and J by 1 base, and 11 bases separated the two germline ends. In germline, CDR1 is LGHDT, CDR2 YNNKEL (reference sequence). The CDR3 has 15 residues. The CDR3 sequence is CASSLSRGSYNEQFF. For the CDR3, the DNA is TGTGCCAGCAGCCTATCTCGAGGATCCTACAATGAGCAGTTCTTC.

The chain links TRBV12-5 to TRBJ2-3, with TRBD2 identical over 7 bases. Germline V gene sequence: CDR1 LGHNT, CDR2 FRNRAP. This CDR3 spans 14 amino acids. J lost 7 bases, V lost 5 bases, and 9 bases had no gene match. CDR3 sequence: CASGRTRPQHTQYF. CDR3 coding DNA: TGTGCTAGTGGTCGGACTAGACCGCAACATACGCAGTATTTT.

This sequence joins TRBV9 and TRBJ2-5, with D unresolved. The CDR3 length is 13 residues. Germline V lookup: CDR1 SGDLS, CDR2 YYNGEE. V lost 4 bases to trimming and J lost 7 bases, with 14 bases between them. In nucleotides, the CDR3 is TGTGCCAGCAGCATCACTGACCCAGGGACCCAGTACTTC. Translating it yields CASSITDPGTQYF.

The chain uses TRBV18 and TRBJ1-1; possible D gene TRBD1, 5 bases. This CDR3 is 13 amino acids long. Germline V lookup: CDR1 KGHSH, CDR2 LQKENI. The germline V and J ends were trimmed by 5 bases and 0 bases, with 7 bases remaining between them. The CDR3 coding sequence is TGTGCCAGCTCATCAGGGCTGAACACTGAAGCTTTCTTT. This sequence encodes CASSSGLNTEAFF.

On this clone itself: Within the sample, other DNA sequences also encode this same CDR3. V gene TRBV28 combines with J gene TRBJ2-3; no firm D call. Germline loops: CDR1 MDHEN, CDR2 SYDVKM. Trimming left V 2 bases short and J 0 bases short, with 6 bases between. This CDR3 has 14 residues. The CDR3 DNA follows: TGTGCCAGCAGTTTAAGTGGAAGCACAGATACGCAGTATTTT. Its protein product is CASSLSGSTDTQYF.

The rearrangement joins TRBV7-2 to TRBJ2-7; no firm D call. Germline CDR1 SGHTA, CDR2 FQGNSA. The V and J ends lost 8 bases and 0 bases respectively, with 14 bases between them. The CDR3 spans 14 residues. This CDR3 reads CASGLTRVSYEQYF. As DNA, the CDR3 is TGTGCCAGCGGCCTGACTCGGGTCTCCTACGAGCAGTACTTC.

The chain has TRBV18 and TRBJ1-2; D not certain. Trimming pared 3 bases from V and 2 bases from J, leaving 10 bases between. Germline CDR1 and CDR2: KGHSH and LQKENI. The CDR3 contains 14 residues. CDR3: CASSPSGGNYGYTF. In nucleotides, the CDR3 is TGTGCCAGCTCACCGAGCGGAGGGAACTATGGCTACACCTTC.

The J gene is TRBJ2-3, the V gene TRBV6-1; TRBD2 aligns across 15 bases. Unmatched junction bases numbered 2, after V lost 2 bases and J lost 5 bases. The CDR3 totals 16 residues. Per germline, CDR1 MNHNS and CDR2 SASEGT. The CDR3 nucleotides read TGTGCCAGCAGTGAATTGGGACTAGCGGGGGGAGATACGCAGTATTTT. This codes for CASSELGLAGGDTQYF.

The chain combines TRBV5-5 with TRBJ1-2; TRBD1 is a possible D gene (5 bases). This CDR3 has 17 residues. V gave up 4 bases and J gave up 2 bases, with 21 bases separating them. Germline V gene lookup returns CDR1 SGHKS and CDR2 YYEKEE (reference sequence). CDR3 amino acids: CASSVHGGPGVNYGYTF. In nucleotides, the CDR3 is TGTGCCAGCAGCGTACACGGGGGACCGGGCGTCAACTATGGCTACACCTTC.

This chain links TRBV9 with TRBJ2-1; TRBD2 matches 12 bases. Looked up from germline, CDR1 is SGDLS and CDR2 is YYNGEE. The CDR3 is made up of 17 amino acids. V was clipped by 0 bases and J by 10 bases; unmatched bases: 11. CDR3 sequence: CASSVGALAGGSGEQFF. CDR3 nucleotides: TGTGCCAGCAGCGTAGGGGCGCTAGCGGGGGGGTCAGGGGAGCAGTTCTTC.

A single count supports this clone. The chain employs TRBV20-1 and TRBJ2-7; 7 positions match TRBD1. CDR3 length equals 13 residues. The germline V gene has CDR1 DFQATT and CDR2 SNEGSKA (reference sequence). V trimming: 3 bases; J trimming: 4 bases; junction bases outside the gene matches: 6. CDR3 loop: CSASRGQPYEQYV. The CDR3 DNA reads as TGCAGTGCTAGTCGGGGACAGCCATACGAGCAGTACGTC.

This chain joins TRBV5-1 and TRBJ1-3; D is perhaps TRBD1 (5 bases). CDR3 length equals 15 residues. Germline CDR1 SGHRS, CDR2 YFSETQ. Trimming took 3 bases from V and 0 from J, leaving 10 bases between them. In DNA form, the CDR3 reads TGCGCCAGCAGCTCAGGGATCTCCTCTGGAAACACCATATATTTT. This codes for CASSSGISSGNTIYF.

The chain combines TRBV27 with TRBJ1-1; D remains ambiguous. This CDR3 contains 13 residues. The V end lost 10 bases, the J end lost 5 bases, and 17 bases lay between the germline ends. Germline V gives CDR1 MNHEY, CDR2 SMNVEV (reference sequence). CDR3 nucleotide sequence: TGTGCCACCAGGAGAGAGGGCGGAACTGAAGCTTTCTTT. Amino acid sequence: CATRREGGTEAFF.

The chain employs TRBV29-1 and TRBJ1-5; possibly TRBD1 for D (5 bases). The CDR3 sequence is 14 residues long. The germline V gene encodes CDR1 SQVTM and CDR2 ANQGSEA. Between the trimmed V and J ends, which lost 7 bases and 0 bases, there was a span of 13 bases. The CDR3 coding sequence is TGCAGCGCTGCGGGACCCGATAGCAATCAGCCCCAGCATTTT. This gives the protein CSAAGPDSNQPQHF.

The chain uses TRBV7-2 and TRBJ2-7; D may match TRBD1 or TRBD2 (5 bases each). Trimming removed 5 bases at V and 2 bases at J, with 13 bases between. The germline gives CDR1 SGHTA, CDR2 FQGNSA. This CDR3 is built from 14 residues. The DNA of the CDR3 is TGTGCCAGCAGCCAACTTGGGGGACCCTACGAGCAGTACGTC. This encodes CASSQLGGPYEQYV.